Shown below are 9 T cell receptor beta chains from a single sample sequenced in a study of prognosis after radiotherapy for stage I lung cancer. Two-round multiplex PCR amplified TCR beta CDR3 from genomic DNA. Every TRBV and TRBJ gene had its own specific primer in first-round PCR. TCRdb used MiXCR to reprocess the multiplex PCR reads, holding one entry per CDR3 protein. Here the sample spans some 34,000 distinct CDR3 sequences, about 31% being singletons. The input for sequencing was PBMCs, taken before or after stereotactic body radiation therapy (not recorded which). Receptor source: a donor aged 50 or older with non-small cell lung cancer.

This clonotype was seen at least ten times. The rearrangement joins TRBV5-1 to TRBJ2-2; 10 bases align to TRBD2. The CDR3 extends over 15 amino acids. CDR1 SGHRS and CDR2 YFSETQ come from the germline V gene. The V gene end was trimmed by 4 bases and the J gene end by 5 bases; junction bases not matched to a gene: 5. The CDR3 DNA reads TGCGCCAGCAGCCAACGGACTAGCGGTACCGGGGAGCTGTTTTTT. Translating gives CASSQRTSGTGELFF.

The chain combines TRBV20-1 with TRBJ2-7; D is tentatively TRBD1 or TRBD2 (5 bases each). CDR3 length: 14 amino acids. Looked up from germline, CDR1 is DFQATT and CDR2 is SNEGSKA (reference sequence). With 3 bases removed from V and 8 bases from J, the gap between germline ends came to 20 bases. The CDR3: CSASPRAPPGQQYF. In DNA form, the CDR3 reads TGCAGTGCTAGTCCTAGGGCGCCCCCGGGGCAGCAGTACTTC.

In this sample, this clonotype turned up many times. The chain has TRBV2 and TRBJ2-7; TRBD1 matches 8 bases. V lost 1 base, J lost 5 bases, and 4 bases stayed unmatched. The CDR3 sequence is 14 residues long. Germline CDR1 reads SNHLY; CDR2 reads FYNNEI. CDR3 DNA sequence: TGTGCCAGCAGTGAAGGGACAGGGATTCACGAGCAGTACTTC. It codes for CASSEGTGIHEQYF.

About this clonotype itself: This likely came from a read error, as a far larger clone is one base away. The chain joins TRBV6-9 to TRBJ2-2, with 9 nucleotides matching TRBD1. Unmatched junction bases numbered 8, after V lost 7 bases and J lost 5 bases. Germline V gene sequence: CDR1 MNHGY, CDR2 SVAAGI. The CDR3 runs to 15 residues. CDR3: CASIYLGQGTGELFF. CDR3 sequence (DNA): TGTGCCAGCATTTACTTGGGACAGGGAACCGGGGAGCTGTTTTTT.

This clonotype was seen at least ten times. The rearrangement links TRBV6-1 to TRBJ1-1; D not resolved. V was clipped by 7 bases and J by 5 bases, with 17 bases between them. CDR3 length equals 14 residues. Germline V gene data show CDR1 as MNHNS and CDR2 as SASEGT. CDR3 sequence (DNA): TGTGCCAGCAACCAAGGGAGCTGGGAGACTGAAGCTTTCTTT. This sequence encodes CASNQGSWETEAFF.

On this clonotype: A far larger clone is a single base away, which makes a read error likely. J is TRBJ2-7 and V is TRBV25-1; no firm D call. Trimming stripped 2 bases from V and 7 bases from J, with 18 bases between. This CDR3 region has 15 residues. Germline V gives CDR1 MGHDK, CDR2 SYGVNS. The CDR3 loop is CASSERSGGFGEQYF. The DNA of the CDR3 is TGTGCCAGCAGTGAAAGGAGTGGCGGATTCGGTGAGCAGTACTTC.

This clonotype was seen ten or more times. This chain joins TRBV6-1 and TRBJ2-1; TRBD1 is a possible D gene (5 bases). CDR3 length: 12 amino acids. V lost 5 bases to trimming and J lost 13 bases, with 15 bases between them. The germline gives CDR1 MNHNS, CDR2 SASEGT. DNA for the CDR3: TGTGCCAGCAGTCCTGGACAACGGAGACAGTTCTTC. Protein sequence: CASSPGQRRQFF.

This clonotype was seen at least ten times. The chain is built from TRBV6-1 and TRBJ1-4, with D possibly being TRBD1 (5 bases). Per germline, CDR1 MNHNS and CDR2 SASEGT. The CDR3 covers 16 residues. V lost 2 bases, J lost 5 bases, and 15 bases lay in between. DNA of the CDR3: TGTGCCAGCAGTGAACGAGCGGGACGCCTAAATGAAAAACTGTTTTTT. Amino acids: CASSERAGRLNEKLFF.

This clonotype was found many times. V usage is TRBV5-1 and J usage is TRBJ2-3; 11 positions match TRBD1. The CDR3 contains 16 residues. V gave up 3 bases and J gave up 4 bases; unmatched junction bases: 7. Germline CDR1 and CDR2: SGHRS and YFSETQ. CDR3 bases: TGCGCCAGCAGCTCAAGCGGGACAGGGGGACCAGATACGCAGTATTTT. Amino acid sequence: CASSSSGTGGPDTQYF.